This record looks at one T cell receptor beta chain sequence and its context. This specimen belongs to a study of T cell changes during pregnancy in multiple sclerosis. Generated by immunoSEQ multiplex PCR, the TCRdb table keeps only in-frame clones and is missing some. The top ten hold approximately 2.5% of the sample, which has 75,000 to 85,000 clones, 93% seen once. From germline, CDR1 is SGHRS and CDR2 YFSETQ. This CDR3 is 16 amino acids long. The ends lost 4 bases at V and 0 bases at J; junction bases unmatched: 8. This TCR was sampled from a female donor with multiple sclerosis, enrolled in a pregnancy study. The sample was peripheral blood, taken in the second trimester of pregnancy. The rearrangement joins TRBV5-1 to TRBJ2-3, with 7 bases that match TRBD2. CDR3 amino acids: CASSPLGGSSTDTQYF. The CDR3 bases are TGCGCCAGCAGCCCCCTGGGGGGGAGTAGCACAGATACGCAGTATTTT.